The TCR beta chain described here comes from a study of cytomegalovirus exposure and HLA in healthy donors. Study conclusions and caveats: Reported findings show TCR beta sequences accurately forecast HLA-A and HLA-B alleles in most subjects. Other equally common chains were less clonally expanded than HLA-associated TCR beta chains, a later analysis showed. An analysis that was carried out later associated 16,951 TCR beta sequences with HLA alleles at 0.05 false discovery rate.

About this clone: Antigen: not known.

Deletions cut 0 bases from V and 6 bases from J, with 8 bases between. Germline V gives CDR1 SGDLS, CDR2 YYNGEE. CDR3 length equals 13 residues. Primers: 60 Vbeta forward and 13 Jbeta reverse. Only in-frame clones appear in the TCRdb table, and some are missing; sequencing was by immunoSEQ multiplex PCR. The data show 95,000 to 150,000 clones, roughly 60% seen once. The receptor comes from a man aged 35-49 years in good health and CMV-seropositive. This chain joins TRBV9 and TRBJ2-3, with D unclear. The sample taken for sequencing was PBMCs. The CDR3 reads CASSVAPPDTQYF. Here the CDR3 DNA reads TGTGCCAGCAGCGTAGCCCCCCCGGATACGCAGTATTTT.